This TCR beta chain comes out of a study of type 1 regulatory T cells. TCRdb re-called the reads with MiXCR, one entry per CDR3 protein. Of roughly 65,000 distinct CDR3 sequences listed, about 50% are singletons. V shed 4 bases and J shed 4 bases, with 13 bases lying between them. The CDR3 totals 14 residues. Germline CDR1 reads SGHTA; CDR2 reads FQGNSA. Turning to this clonotype: The antigen is not known.

This rearrangement joins TRBV7-2 to TRBJ2-5, with D perhaps TRBD2 (5 bases). The sequenced sample consisted of cultured non-Tr1 T cells, either the whole culture or a sorted T cell fraction (not recorded which). The sequence came from a human donor in good health. The CDR3 region has the DNA TGTGCCAGCAGCTACTATGCGGCGGGAGAGACCCAGTACTTC. Protein product: CASSYYAAGETQYF. Looking up the rest from reference TRBV7-2 and TRBJ2-5 gives the full variable domain: GAGVSQSPSNKVTEKGKDVELRCDPISGHTALYWYRQSLGQGLEFLIYFQGNSAPDKSGLPSDRFSAERTGGSVSTLTIQRTQQEDSAVYLCASSYYAAGETQYFGPGTRLLVL.